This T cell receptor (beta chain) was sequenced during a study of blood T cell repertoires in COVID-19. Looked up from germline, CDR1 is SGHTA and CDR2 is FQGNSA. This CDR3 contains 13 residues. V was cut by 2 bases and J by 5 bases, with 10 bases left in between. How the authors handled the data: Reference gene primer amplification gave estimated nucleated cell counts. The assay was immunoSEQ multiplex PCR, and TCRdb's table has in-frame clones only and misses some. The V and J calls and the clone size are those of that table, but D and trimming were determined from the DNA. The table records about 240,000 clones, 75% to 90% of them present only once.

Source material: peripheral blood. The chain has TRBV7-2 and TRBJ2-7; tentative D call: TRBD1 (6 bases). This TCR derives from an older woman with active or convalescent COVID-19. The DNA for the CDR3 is TGTGCCAGCAGCTTAAGTCCAGGGGACGAGCAGTACTTC. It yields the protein CASSLSPGDEQYF.